One sample yielded the 10 T cell receptor beta chains listed below, sequenced in a study of blood T cells in healthy people across ages. A J-beta primer mix and a sample-barcoded 5' primer were used in a second PCR of roughly 6 to 11 cycles. TCRdb independently ran MiXCR on the 5' RACE reads; one entry per CDR3 protein. Seen here are some 800,000 distinct CDR3 sequences, just under 25% observed once, and the top ten hold 3.7%. Another study also made use of these data, one on T cells of mothers and their children.

Material: blood. These receptors all come from a boy aged 10-17 years in good health.

The chain links TRBV12-3 or TRBV12-4 to TRBJ2-3; perhaps TRBD1 as D (5 bases). The V end was cut by 8 bases, the J end by 2 bases, with 14 bases between. The CDR3 contains 14 residues. The CDR3 sequence is CASAGRVNTDTQYF. As DNA, the CDR3 is TGTGCCAGCGCTGGCAGGGTCAACACAGATACGCAGTATTTT.

This chain uses TRBV7-9 with TRBJ2-1; D perhaps matches TRBD1 (5 bases). The CDR3 extends over 17 amino acids. The V gene's germline CDR1 is SEHNR and CDR2 FQNEAQ (reference sequence). The V end lost 2 bases, the J end lost 2 bases, and 16 bases lay between the germline ends. The CDR3 region has the DNA TGTGCCAGCAGCTTACTCCCCCTTGCAGGGCCCTACAATGAGCAGTTCTTC. It translates to CASSLLPLAGPYNEQFF.

The chain combines TRBV9 with TRBJ2-1, with 9 bases aligning to TRBD2. Trimming removed 4 bases from V and 2 bases from J; junction bases left unmatched: 13. Germline V gene lookup returns CDR1 SGDLS and CDR2 YYNGEE. The CDR3 totals 18 residues. The CDR3 coding sequence is TGTGCCAGCAGCTCCCCCAGACGGCGGGGGGGTACCTACAATGAGCAGTTCTTC. It encodes CASSSPRRRGGTYNEQFF.

V usage is TRBV7-9 and J usage is TRBJ2-7; D is perhaps TRBD1 (6 bases). CDR3 length: 15 residues. The V end lost 5 bases, the J end lost 2 bases, and 16 bases lay between the germline ends. Germline CDR1 and CDR2: SEHNR and FQNEAQ (reference sequence). CDR3 sequence: CASSQAAGQTYEQYF. The CDR3 DNA reads as TGTGCCAGCAGCCAGGCCGCCGGACAGACCTACGAGCAGTACTTC.

This clonotype was detected only a few times. V gene TRBV25-1 combines with J gene TRBJ2-5; D remains unclear. Germline assignment: CDR1 MGHDK and CDR2 SYGVNS. V shed 0 bases and J shed 4 bases, with 9 bases lying between them. The CDR3 runs to 14 residues. In nucleotides, the CDR3 is TGTGCCAGCAGTGAATATTTAAGAGGAGAGACCCAGTACTTC. It specifies CASSEYLRGETQYF.

The table lists this clonotype with a count of one. The CDR3 DNA reads TGTGCCAGCAGCTTTACTACACATCAAGAGACCCAGTACTTC. Translating gives CASSFTTHQETQYF. The chain combines TRBV7-9 with TRBJ2-5; D gene unclear. Trimming pared 3 bases from V and 2 bases from J, leaving 10 bases between. The CDR3 extends over 14 amino acids. Germline V gene data show CDR1 as SEHNR and CDR2 as FQNEAQ (reference sequence).

This clonotype was observed a handful of times. V usage is TRBV7-2 and J usage is TRBJ2-5; 13 positions match TRBD2. The CDR3 length is 19 residues. J was trimmed by 0 bases and V by 5 bases; bases with no gene match: 12. Germline CDR1 and CDR2: SGHTA and FQGNSA. Here the CDR3 DNA reads TGTGCCAGCAGCCCCCGAGGACTAGCGGGAGATCGTTACCAAGAGACCCAGTACTTC. Its translation is CASSPRGLAGDRYQETQYF.

This clonotype was observed a few times. Compared with germline, one end of the junction differs, possibly owing to a read error. The rearrangement uses TRBV7-2 and TRBJ1-1, with unresolved D. CDR1 is SGHTA and CDR2 is FQGNSA in the germline V gene. This CDR3 has 14 amino acids. The DNA of the CDR3 is TGTGCCAGCGGCTTAGTAGGGAGGAACACTGAAGCTTTCTTT. It translates to CASGLVGRNTEAFF.

This clonotype came up a few times. One junction end does not reproduce the germline sequence, and a read error may be involved. V usage is TRBV7-2 and J usage is TRBJ2-3, with 7 bases matching TRBD2. The CDR3 extends over 15 amino acids. Germline CDR1 SGHTA, CDR2 FQGNSA. As DNA, the CDR3 is TGTGCCGGCAGCCCCCGGGACTACTCAGGGGATACGCAGTATTTT. This translates into CAGSPRDYSGDTQYF.

The CDR3 protein is CSVEDSRDGNIQYF. The DNA for the CDR3 is TGCAGCGTTGAAGATAGCAGGGACGGAAACATTCAGTACTTC. The gene calls are TRBV29-1 and TRBJ2-4; tentatively, D is TRBD1 or TRBD2 (5 bases each). The V end lost 0 bases, the J end lost 6 bases, and 12 bases lay between the germline ends. The germline CDR1 and CDR2 sequences are SQVTM and ANQGSEA. The CDR3 loop spans 14 amino acids.